There are a few counts of the clone carrying this TCR beta chain. The antigen is unknown. The data are from a study of regulatory T cells in long-lasting Graves disease. Assembly of TCR beta libraries relied on iRepertoire HTBI primers together with Arm-PCR of CDR3 regions. A single record per CDR3 protein comes from TCRdb applying MiXCR to the multiplex PCR reads. Among about 540,000 distinct CDR3 sequences listed, about 14% were seen once. Trimming removed 9 bases at V and 4 bases at J, with 30 bases between. Looked up from germline, CDR1 is SEHNR and CDR2 is FQNEAQ (reference sequence). The CDR3 is made up of 18 amino acids. Whole-study findings and limits: There were preferences for TRBV28, TRBJ1-2 and TRBJ2-5 in persistent disease.

Time point indicated: newly diagnosed GD, antithyroid drugs for less than 3 months. PBMC-derived RNA was used for the TCR library. This same sample was also taken into another study, of T cells in Graves' hyperthyroidism and ophthalmopathy. That source notes: Appearing also in blood were most of the thyroid clonotypes expanded above 0.001.

This receptor was identified in a man aged 30-40 years with Graves disease. This sample comprised peripheral blood mononuclear cells (PBMCs), obtained at new diagnosis, from a patient treated with antithyroid drugs. The V gene is TRBV7-9, the J gene TRBJ1-2; D possibly corresponds to TRBD1 (6 bases). CDR3: CASPPGGGGPPFFYGYTF. CDR3 nucleotide sequence: TGTGCCAGTCCTCCTGGAGGGGGGGGCCCACCTTTTTTCTATGGCTACACCTTC.